This paragraph covers one TCR beta chain sequence. Its cognate antigen has yet to be identified. This entry comes from a study of T cells expressing NK-cell markers (dated by TCRdb to the early 2020s). As for the study more broadly: About eight donors provided sorted CD3+CD56+NKG2C+, CD3+CD56+NKG2C- and CD3+CD56-NKG2C+ T-cell subsets, whose TCR beta-chain repertoires were profiled. Among the eight sequenced donors, only one was HCMV-seronegative, while the other seven were HCMV-seropositive. The eight sequenced donors were randomly selected healthy volunteers, three men and five women. The libraries were sequenced on Illumina HiSeq 2000/2500, MiSeq or NextSeq, producing 2 x 150 bp reads. Study-wide findings and limitations: In six donors, the dominant CD3+CD56+NKG2C+ clonotypes were among the top 10 CD8+ clonotypes and accounted for roughly 1.0-8% of CD8+ T cells. Those dominant clonotypes were again the most abundant among CD3+CD56-NKG2C+ cells in several donors, at roughly 25-60.1%. Whether the expanded NKG2C-expressing T cell clones were specific for HCMV antigens was left unclear.

The CDR3 numbers 15 residues from cysteine through phenylalanine. No nucleotide data were recorded. CDR1 and CDR2 were assigned from the germline V gene as SGDLS and YYNGEE. HCMV serostatus was determined by detecting HCMV-specific IgG in serum with a commercial ELISA kit. Ficoll density gradient centrifugation was used to isolate peripheral blood mononuclear cells from blood. The data were produced on an Illumina HiSeq 2000. TCR beta cDNA libraries were made by 5'RACE template switching that added a universal primer site and unique molecular identifiers. cDNA synthesis was primed from the TCR beta constant segment and was followed by two successive PCR amplification steps. The source study handled its data this way. Reads were demultiplexed and grouped by UMI with MIGEC, and clonotypes were assembled and quantified with MiTCR. To exclude erroneous sequences, only TCR cDNA sequences supported by at least two reads were retained. The tcR package was used for downstream repertoire analysis, and clonotypes were matched across fractions by CDR3 nucleotide sequence plus V segment. VDJmatch was used to annotate antigen specificity against VDJdb, with one amino acid substitution allowed in CDR3. After the reads were reprocessed by TCRdb, one entry was made per CDR3 protein sequence, with no DNA. These V and J calls rely on TCRdb rather than the paper's analysis. The table kept for this sample lists 550,000 to 600,000 distinct CDR3 sequences. Of the sample, around 4% is held by the ten largest clones.

The sequence came from a man between 18 and 35 years old in good health. Donor details come from another sample of the same person, matched by shared clones. The sample consisted of blood T cells: a sorted CD56 or NKG2C T cell subset, CD4+ or CD8+ T cells, or bulk PBMC T cells (not recorded which). The chain joins TRBV9 to TRBJ2-1. CDR3 sequence: CASSVGASATNEQFF.